In its sample, the clone carrying this T cell receptor (beta chain) was seen once. This sample was taken from a study of blood T cell repertoires in COVID-19. Study-level information: Sites in the United States, Italy and Spain provided acute and convalescent COVID-19 samples. Sources were T cells, B-cell-depleted T cells, or PBMCs; the material itself was cDNA or gDNA.

Original processing methods: Nucleated cell counts were estimated from reference gene primer amplification. TCRdb's copy holds only in-frame clones and misses some; the assay was immunoSEQ multiplex PCR. From that table come the V and J calls and clone size; the DNA was used to work out D and trimming. The sample holds more than 150,000 clones, more than 85% seen once. V dropped 4 bases and J dropped 4 bases, with 14 bases sitting between them. CDR1 and CDR2 (germline): SGDLS, YYNGEE. CDR3 size: 14 residues. This TCR was recovered from a man aged 18 to 35 with acute or convalescent COVID-19. The source material was peripheral blood. The rearrangement uses TRBV9 and TRBJ2-5; D might be TRBD1 (5 bases). The CDR3: CASSQGSRSETQYF. The DNA for the CDR3 is TGTGCCAGCAGCCAGGGCAGTCGTTCAGAGACCCAGTACTTC.